These 24 T cell receptor beta chains were sequenced from one sample in a study of T cell repertoires in cytomegalovirus infection. TCRdb analysed the reads with MiXCR anew, one entry per CDR3 protein. The table includes 480,000 or so distinct CDR3 sequences, roughly 12% detected once. Sequencing input: PBMCs. These receptors all come from a human donor in good health (CMV status not recorded). Some clones in this sample may be carry-over from other donors' samples.

In its sample, this clonotype was seen a few times. V is TRBV19 and J is TRBJ2-5; no definite D call. Trimming left V 4 bases short and J 1 base short, with 13 bases between. CDR1 LNHDA and CDR2 SQIVND come from the germline V gene (reference sequence). This CDR3 region has 15 residues. The CDR3 spells CASSRRGPVQETQYF. CDR3 nucleotides: TGTGCCAGTAGTAGAAGAGGTCCTGTCCAAGAGACCCAGTACTTC.

This clonotype was counted only a few times. This chain links TRBV7-3 with TRBJ2-1; TRBD2 is a possible D gene (5 bases). Germline assignment: CDR1 SGHTA and CDR2 FQGTGA. The CDR3 spans 14 residues. Trimming removed 0 bases from V and 6 bases from J, with 9 bases in between. DNA for the CDR3: TGTGCCAGCAGCTTAACCGGCGGGCCCAATGAGCAGTTCTTC. This codes for CASSLTGGPNEQFF.

The chain couples TRBV3-1 to TRBJ2-7, with 9 bases fitting TRBD2. Germline V gives CDR1 LGHDT, CDR2 YNNKEL (reference sequence). The CDR3 length is 15 residues. V lost 1 base, J lost 2 bases, and 3 bases stayed unmatched. The CDR3 DNA reads as TGTGCCAGCAGCCAAGTTGCGGGGGGGGCCTACGAGCAGTACTTC. This codes for CASSQVAGGAYEQYF.

There are many counts of this clonotype. The chain uses TRBV6-1 and TRBJ2-1; no definite D call. Per the germline V gene, CDR1 is MNHNS and CDR2 is SASEGT. The V and J ends lost 5 bases and 4 bases respectively, with 15 bases between them. The CDR3 totals 15 residues. The CDR3 DNA is TGTGCCAGCAGTCCCTGGGAACAGAAGTACAATGAGCAGTTCTTC. Its translation: CASSPWEQKYNEQFF.

V usage is TRBV6-5 and J usage is TRBJ1-3; 7 positions match TRBD1. Looked up from germline, CDR1 is MNHEY and CDR2 is SVGAGI. There are 15 residues in the CDR3. Trimming at V came to 2 bases and at J to 4 bases, leaving 5 bases not matched to a gene. As DNA, the CDR3 is TGTGCCAGCAGTTACCTTGGAGGGGGCGGAAACACCATATATTTT. Translating it yields CASSYLGGGGNTIYF.

This chain uses TRBV12-3 or TRBV12-4 with TRBJ2-5; 10 bases map to TRBD2. V was clipped by 2 bases and J by 4 bases; unmatched bases: 7. The CDR3 runs 16 residues. The chain's CDR3 is CASSLWLAGGGETQYF. In nucleotides, the CDR3 is TGTGCCAGCAGTTTATGGTTAGCGGGGGGAGGAGAGACCCAGTACTTC.

There are many counts of this clonotype. The chain has TRBV6-5 and TRBJ2-1; TRBD1 matches 7 bases. J gave up 6 bases and V 2 bases, and 1 base lay outside the gene matches. The CDR3 spans 13 residues. In germline, CDR1 is MNHEY, CDR2 SVGAGI. The CDR3 DNA follows: TGTGCCAGCAGTTACCCAGGGGGCAATGAGCAGTTCTTC. Protein product: CASSYPGGNEQFF.

The table lists this clonotype with many counts. V is TRBV7-2 and J is TRBJ2-4; 7 bases align to TRBD2. Trimming at V came to 5 bases and at J to 1 base, leaving 11 bases not matched to a gene. The CDR3 is 17 residues long. CDR1 and CDR2 (germline): SGHTA, FQGNSA. CDR3: CASSPGEGAGAKNIQYF. The CDR3 DNA reads TGTGCCAGCAGCCCGGGCGAGGGAGCGGGGGCCAAAAACATTCAGTACTTC.

This clonotype was detected only a few times. This chain links TRBV28 with TRBJ2-7, with D possibly matching TRBD2 (6 bases). Trimming pared 6 bases from V and 9 bases from J, leaving 24 bases between. CDR1 and CDR2 (germline): MDHEN, SYDVKM. The CDR3 runs 15 residues. CDR3 in amino acids: CASRPTLGTATRQYF. DNA for the CDR3: TGTGCCAGCAGACCTACACTAGGGACTGCTACGAGGCAGTACTTC.

This clonotype has ten or more counts. The chain is built from TRBV5-5 and TRBJ2-3, with D possibly matching TRBD1 (6 bases). Looked up from germline, CDR1 is SGHKS and CDR2 is YYEKEE (reference sequence). Trimming took 3 bases from V and 6 from J, leaving 17 bases between them. The CDR3 totals 15 residues. The chain's CDR3 is CASSYQGRITDTQYF. CDR3 nucleotide sequence: TGTGCCAGCAGCTACCAGGGGAGAATAACGGATACGCAGTATTTT.

This clonotype turned up a few times. The chain uses TRBV6-5 and TRBJ2-1; TRBD1 matches at 12 bases. The CDR3 covers 16 residues. The V and J ends lost 2 bases and 5 bases, in that order; junction bases with no gene match: 4. Germline V CDR1 and CDR2: MNHEY, SVGAGI. As DNA, the CDR3 is TGTGCCAGCAGTTACATGGGACAGGGGGCCCACAATGAGCAGTTCTTC. Translated: CASSYMGQGAHNEQFF.

This clonotype was observed at least ten times. The chain joins TRBV9 to TRBJ2-1, with TRBD2 matching 8 bases. The CDR3 is made up of 16 amino acids. CDR1 is SGDLS, CDR2 YYNGEE, per germline. V dropped 4 bases and J dropped 8; count of bases not matched to a gene: 14. The CDR3 nucleotides read TGTGCCAGCAGCCCACCGGGACTAGATCTTGCCGATGAGCAGTTCTTC. It yields the protein CASSPPGLDLADEQFF.

CDR3 nucleotides: TGCGCCAGCAGCTTGGATCGGGGGGCTGACTATGGCTACACCTTC. Its protein product is CASSLDRGADYGYTF. The chain carries TRBV5-1 and TRBJ1-2; a possible D gene is TRBD1 (6 bases). The V gene lost 0 bases and the J gene lost 3 bases, with 12 bases spanning the gap. CDR1 SGHRS and CDR2 YFSETQ come from the germline V gene. The CDR3 spans 15 residues. The full variable domain, with the rest looked up from reference TRBV5-1 and TRBJ1-2, is KAGVTQTPRYLIKTRGQQVTLSCSPISGHRSVSWYQQTPGQGLQFLFEYFSETQRNKGNFPGRFSGRQFSNSRSEMNVSTLELGDSALYLCASSLDRGADYGYTFGSGTRLTVV.

This clonotype appeared a few times. This sequence joins TRBV10-3 and TRBJ1-2; no definite D call. Trimming took 1 base from V and 7 from J, leaving 16 bases between them. Germline V lookup: CDR1 ENHRY, CDR2 SYGVKD. The CDR3 has 15 residues. The CDR3 sequence: CAISELTDNQGGYTF. The CDR3 DNA reads as TGTGCCATCAGTGAGTTGACCGACAATCAAGGTGGCTACACCTTC.

This clonotype was observed at least ten times. This chain links TRBV4-1 with TRBJ2-6; D could derive from TRBD1 or TRBD2 (5 bases each). Germline V lookup: CDR1 MGHRA, CDR2 YSYEKL. This CDR3 spans 17 amino acids. Trimming shortened V by 3 bases and J by 0 bases, and 12 bases separated the two germline ends. This CDR3 reads CASSHGTAFSGANVLTF. DNA of the CDR3: TGCGCCAGCAGCCACGGGACCGCCTTCTCTGGGGCCAACGTCCTGACTTTC.

This clonotype came up many times. The rearrangement joins TRBV9 to TRBJ2-2; TRBD2 agrees at 9 bases. Trimming at V came to 4 bases and at J to 2 bases, leaving 12 bases not matched to a gene. From germline, CDR1 is SGDLS and CDR2 YYNGEE. The CDR3 is made up of 18 amino acids. CDR3 protein: CASSTRYSGRGNTGELFF. The CDR3 DNA sequence: TGTGCCAGCAGCACCCGGTATAGCGGGAGAGGCAACACCGGGGAGCTGTTTTTT.

This clonotype was seen ten or more times. The chain couples TRBV5-1 to TRBJ2-1; tentative D call: TRBD1 (5 bases). Germline assignment: CDR1 SGHRS and CDR2 YFSETQ. The V end lost 1 base, the J end lost 0 bases, and 11 bases lay between the germline ends. The CDR3 covers 16 residues. CDR3 sequence: CASSLLAQGSYNEQFF. CDR3 nucleotides: TGCGCCAGCAGCTTGCTCGCCCAGGGCTCCTACAATGAGCAGTTCTTC. Full variable domain (remainder filled in from reference TRBV5-1 and TRBJ2-1): KAGVTQTPRYLIKTRGQQVTLSCSPISGHRSVSWYQQTPGQGLQFLFEYFSETQRNKGNFPGRFSGRQFSNSRSEMNVSTLELGDSALYLCASSLLAQGSYNEQFFGPGTRLTVL.

Ten or more counts support this clonotype. This chain links TRBV28 with TRBJ1-2; 9 bases are shared with TRBD1. The germline CDR1 and CDR2 sequences are MDHEN and SYDVKM. The V gene end was trimmed by 5 bases and the J gene end by 8 bases; junction bases not matched to a gene: 12. The CDR3 has 15 residues. CDR3 in DNA: TGTGCCAGCAGTCACCACGGACAGGGGTTAAGGGGCTACACCTTC. Translating gives CASSHHGQGLRGYTF.

This clonotype was counted ten times or more. The rearrangement joins TRBV5-6 to TRBJ2-5, with D unresolved. The CDR3 loop spans 13 amino acids. From germline, CDR1 is SGHDT and CDR2 YYEEEE. Trimming pared 1 base from V and 2 bases from J, leaving 6 bases between. CDR3 in amino acids: CASSLRSQETQYF. The CDR3 DNA reads as TGTGCCAGCAGCTTGCGGAGTCAAGAGACCCAGTACTTC.

The gene calls are TRBV28 and TRBJ2-5; perhaps TRBD1 as D (5 bases). V dropped 4 bases and J dropped 2 bases, with 8 bases sitting between them. Per germline, CDR1 MDHEN and CDR2 SYDVKM. This CDR3 has 13 amino acids. CDR3 loop: CASSSQVQETQYF. CDR3 sequence (DNA): TGTGCCAGCAGTTCACAGGTGCAAGAGACCCAGTACTTC.

This clonotype was seen many times. The chain uses TRBV7-8 and TRBJ1-2; no clear D. The V and J ends lost 1 base and 8 bases respectively, with 5 bases between them. Germline assignment: CDR1 SGHVS and CDR2 FQNEAQ. The length of the CDR3 is 11 residues. CDR3 residues: CASSLGGGYTF. The DNA for the CDR3 is TGTGCCAGCAGCTTAGGAGGCGGCTACACCTTC.

In its sample, this clonotype was seen many times. V and J are TRBV7-3 and TRBJ1-1, with a tentative D call TRBD1 (5 bases). Between the trimmed V and J ends, which lost 2 bases and 4 bases, there was a span of 26 bases. The germline V gene has CDR1 SGHTA and CDR2 FQGTGA. The length of the CDR3 is 19 residues. Here the CDR3 reads CASSLVGGFGGKGPTEAFF. CDR3 nucleotide sequence: TGTGCCAGCAGCTTAGTGGGGGGGTTCGGAGGTAAGGGCCCCACTGAAGCTTTCTTT.

At least ten counts were recorded for this clonotype. In DNA form, the CDR3 reads TGTGCCAGCAGCTTAGGATCAGGGGTGGACTATGGCTACACCTTC. It is translated as CASSLGSGVDYGYTF. The V call is TRBV7-3, the J call TRBJ1-2, with a weak D call TRBD1 (6 bases). This CDR3 region has 15 residues. Germline assignment: CDR1 SGHTA and CDR2 FQGTGA. Trimming removed 2 bases from V and 3 bases from J, with 13 bases in between.

This clonotype appeared many times. The rearrangement joins TRBV6-6 to TRBJ2-2, with 14 nucleotides matching TRBD2. There are 16 residues in the CDR3. V lost 6 bases to trimming and J lost 10 bases; unmatched junction nucleotides: 10. Germline CDR1 and CDR2: MNHNY and SVGAGI (reference sequence). The CDR3 sequence is CASSRRLAGGREELFF. CDR3 nucleotide sequence: TGTGCCAGCAGCCGGCGACTAGCGGGAGGGAGAGAGGAGCTGTTTTTT.